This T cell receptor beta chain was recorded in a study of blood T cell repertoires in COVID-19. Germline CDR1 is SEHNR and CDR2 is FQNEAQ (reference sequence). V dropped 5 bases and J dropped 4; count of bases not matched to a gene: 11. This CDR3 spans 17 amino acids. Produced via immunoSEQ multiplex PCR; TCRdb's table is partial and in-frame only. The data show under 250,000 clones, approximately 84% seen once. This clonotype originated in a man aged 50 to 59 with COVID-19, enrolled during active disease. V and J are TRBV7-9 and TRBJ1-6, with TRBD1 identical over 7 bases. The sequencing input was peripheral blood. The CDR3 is CASSAPPGTDYNSPLHF. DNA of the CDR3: TGTGCCAGCAGCGCCCCCCCGGGGACAGATTATAATTCACCCCTCCACTTT. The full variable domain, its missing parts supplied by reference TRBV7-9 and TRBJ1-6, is DTGVSQNPRHKITKRGQNVTFRCDPISEHNRLYWYRQTLGQGPEFLTYFQNEAQLEKSRLLSDRFSAERPKGSFSTLEIQRTEQGDSAMYLCASSAPPGTDYNSPLHFGNGTRLTVT.